A selection of T cell receptor beta chains follows, all from one sample in a study of T cells in Graves' hyperthyroidism and ophthalmopathy. TCRdb used MiXCR to reprocess the multiplex PCR reads, holding one entry per CDR3 protein. The sample contains roughly 570,000 distinct CDR3 sequences, 40% to 55% of which appear only once. The sample comprised peripheral blood or thyroid tissue (not recorded which). These receptor sequences come from a woman between 18 and 29 years old with Graves' hyperthyroidism. The CDR3 runs from the conserved cysteine through the conserved F or W. A D gene is named only where the DNA matches it firmly. A row's size may be missing; if present it is once, few, many or a size class.

>NA|TRBD1|TRBJ1-2|TRBV4-1
CASSHRTGENYGYTF
TGCGCCAGCAGCCATCGGACAGGGGAGAACTATGGCTACACCTTC
>NA|TRBD2|TRBJ2-3|TRBV7-2
CASSLEAGGTPDTQYF
TGTGCCAGCAGCTTAGAGGCGGGGGGCACCCCAGATACGCAGTATTTT
>NA|TRBD2|TRBJ2-2|TRBV7-8
CASSPQSGIGTGELFF
TGTGCCAGCAGCCCCCAGAGCGGGATTGGCACCGGGGAGCTGTTTTTT
>many|NA|TRBJ1-5|TRBV20-1
CSASRRRYSNQPQHF
TGCAGTGCTAGTAGGCGGCGCTATAGCAATCAGCCCCAGCATTTT
>NA|NA|TRBJ2-5|TRBV6-2/TRBV6-3
CASRKREATQYF
TGTGCCAGCAGGAAGAGGGAAGCTACCCAGTACTTC
>NA|NA|TRBJ2-6|TRBV5-1
CASSETGPSSGANVLTF
TGCGCCAGCAGCGAGACGGGTCCTTCCTCTGGGGCCAACGTCCTGACTTTC
>NA|TRBD1|TRBJ1-2|TRBV20-1
CSPLGQNYGYTF
TGCAGTCCATTGGGACAGAACTATGGCTACACCTTC
>few|NA|TRBJ2-4|TRBV2
CASGEGDAKNIQYF
TGTGCCAGCGGGGAGGGGGACGCCAAAAACATTCAGTACTTC
>once|NA|TRBJ2-5|TRBV7-8
CASSSAPPTGESQYF
TGTGCCAGCAGCTCCGCACCGCCAACGGGAGAGTCCCAGTACTTC
>many|NA|TRBJ2-6|TRBV12-3/TRBV12-4
CASSPRGFGANVLTF
TGTGCCAGCAGTCCAAGGGGGTTTGGGGCCAACGTCCTGACTTTC
>few|NA|TRBJ2-5|TRBV9
CASSVGREETQYF
TGTGCCAGCAGCGTAGGGAGGGAAGAGACCCAGTACTTC
>many|NA|TRBJ2-7|TRBV5-1
CASSFYQDSFEQYF
TGCGCCAGCAGCTTCTACCAGGATTCCTTCGAGCAGTACTTC
>NA|TRBD2|TRBJ2-1|TRBV7-9
CASGRDYHNEQFF
TGTGCCAGCGGCAGGGACTACCACAATGAGCAGTTCTTC
>NA|TRBD2|TRBJ2-5|TRBV10-3
CATLTGTRGETQYF
TGTGCCACCTTGACCGGGACTAGGGGAGAGACCCAGTACTTC
>few|NA|TRBJ2-3|TRBV24-1
CATCTAANGSDTQYF
TGTGCCACCTGCACGGCCGCGAACGGGTCAGATACGCAGTATTTT
>NA|NA|TRBJ2-1|TRBV15
CATSRSLDLGEQFF
TGTGCCACCAGCAGGTCTCTAGACCTCGGTGAGCAGTTCTTC
>few|TRBD2|TRBJ2-3|TRBV7-6
CASSQGLAGADTQYF
TGTGCCAGCAGCCAGGGACTAGCGGGAGCAGATACGCAGTATTTT
>many|TRBD1|TRBJ1-6|TRBV5-1
CASSLEGRGNSPLHF
TGCGCCAGCAGCTTGGAAGGCAGGGGGAACTCACCCCTCCACTTT
>NA|NA|TRBJ1-4|TRBV5-1
CASSYAGMDEKLFF
TGCGCCAGCAGCTACGCAGGGATGGATGAAAAACTGTTTTTT
>NA|TRBD1|TRBJ1-2|TRBV20-1
CSAEGDRVSGYTF
TGCAGTGCTGAAGGGGACAGGGTCAGTGGCTACACCTTC
>many|TRBD2|TRBJ2-2|TRBV7-8
CASSLARVLLAGGTGELFF
TGTGCCAGCAGCTTAGCGCGGGTTCTATTAGCGGGAGGTACCGGGGAGCTGTTTTTT
>many|NA|TRBJ1-3|TRBV2
CASTPGNTIYF
TGTGCCAGCACCCCTGGAAACACCATATATTTT